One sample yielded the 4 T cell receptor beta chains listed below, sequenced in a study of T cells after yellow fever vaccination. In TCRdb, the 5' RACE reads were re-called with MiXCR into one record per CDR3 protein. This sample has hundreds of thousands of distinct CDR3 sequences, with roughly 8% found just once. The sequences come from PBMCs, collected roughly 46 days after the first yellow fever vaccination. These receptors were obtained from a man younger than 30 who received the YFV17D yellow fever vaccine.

In DNA form, the CDR3 reads TGTGCCAGCAGCACCCGGGCCTCTAATCAGCCCCAGCATTTT. Translated: CASSTRASNQPQHF. V is TRBV7-8 and J is TRBJ1-5; D is unclear. Germline V gene sequence: CDR1 SGHVS, CDR2 FQNEAQ. The CDR3 contains 14 residues. The germline V and J ends were trimmed by 5 bases and 4 bases, with 12 bases remaining between them.

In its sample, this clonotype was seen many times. In nucleotides, the CDR3 is TGTGCCAGCTCACCACCGAACAGGGGTACCGTACTGCATGGCTACACCTTC. This translates into CASSPPNRGTVLHGYTF. This chain joins TRBV18 and TRBJ1-2; TRBD1 agrees at 7 bases. V shed 0 bases and J 6 bases; nucleotides not matched to a gene: 13. This CDR3 comprises 17 residues. Germline V gives CDR1 KGHSH, CDR2 LQKENI.

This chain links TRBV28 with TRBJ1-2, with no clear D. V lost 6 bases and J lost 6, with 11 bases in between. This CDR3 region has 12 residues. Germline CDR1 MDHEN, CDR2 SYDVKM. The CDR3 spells CASRSPLNGYTF. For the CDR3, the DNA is TGTGCCAGCAGATCCCCTCTTAATGGCTACACCTTC.

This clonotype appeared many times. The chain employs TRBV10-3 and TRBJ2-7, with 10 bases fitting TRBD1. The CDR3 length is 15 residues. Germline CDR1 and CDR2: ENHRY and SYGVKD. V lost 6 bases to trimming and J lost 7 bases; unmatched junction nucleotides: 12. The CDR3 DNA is TGTGCCATCAGCGAGGGCCGGGACAGGGGACGTGAGCAGTACTTC. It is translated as CAISEGRDRGREQYF.